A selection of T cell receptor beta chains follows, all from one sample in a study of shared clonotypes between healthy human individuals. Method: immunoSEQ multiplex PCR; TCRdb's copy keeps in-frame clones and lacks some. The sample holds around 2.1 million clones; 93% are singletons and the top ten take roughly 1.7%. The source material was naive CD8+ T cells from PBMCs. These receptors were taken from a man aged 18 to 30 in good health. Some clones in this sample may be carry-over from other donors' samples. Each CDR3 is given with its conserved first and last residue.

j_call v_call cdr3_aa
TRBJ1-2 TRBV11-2 CASSLNYGGVHGYTF
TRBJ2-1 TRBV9 CASSSPWGAYNEQFF
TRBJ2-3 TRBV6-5 CASSYGVLWDTQYF
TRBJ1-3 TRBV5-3 CARSLAVVFTPGNTIYF
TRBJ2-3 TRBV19 CASSPSFSGVSDTQYF
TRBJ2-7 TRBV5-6 CASSPKRGGEQYF
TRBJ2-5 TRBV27 CASSLGNVLGEQYF
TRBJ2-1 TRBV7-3 CASSLRTSGYNEQFF
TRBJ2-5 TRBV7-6 CASSRTDRGPRETQYF
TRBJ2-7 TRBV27 CASSFLRGREQYF
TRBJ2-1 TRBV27 CASSRQEFDNEQFF
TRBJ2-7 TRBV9 CASSPSGVWANEQYF
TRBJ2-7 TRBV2 CASSEGAGGEYEQYF
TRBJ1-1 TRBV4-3 CASSQSYGWHTEAFF
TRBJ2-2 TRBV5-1 CASSPHDNRAGTGELFF
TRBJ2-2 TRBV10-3 CAISGDRGLIGELFF
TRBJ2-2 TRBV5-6 CASSPNSPGELFF
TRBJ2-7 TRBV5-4 CASSFDDSYEQYF
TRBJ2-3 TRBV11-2 CASSLWQGDGDTQYF
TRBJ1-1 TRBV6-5 CASSYRAGNTEAFF
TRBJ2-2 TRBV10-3 CAIRGTDGVNTGELFF
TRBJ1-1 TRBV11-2 CASSFPDRGNTEAFF
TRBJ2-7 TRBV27 CASSLAGTGVYEQYF
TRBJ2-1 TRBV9 CASSAPGSGRFNEQFF
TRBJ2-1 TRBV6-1 CASSVELTSGRGAYNEQFF
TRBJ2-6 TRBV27 CASSPSGANVLTF
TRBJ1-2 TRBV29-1 CSVLGGAYGYTF
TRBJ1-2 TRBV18 CASSPRDRGEDGYTF
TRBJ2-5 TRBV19 CASSIAGLVGETQYF
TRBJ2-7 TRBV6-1 CASRLTSVSSYEQYF
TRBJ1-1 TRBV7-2 CASSPRQGDTEAFF
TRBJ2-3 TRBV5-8 CASSFGYKVPDTQYF